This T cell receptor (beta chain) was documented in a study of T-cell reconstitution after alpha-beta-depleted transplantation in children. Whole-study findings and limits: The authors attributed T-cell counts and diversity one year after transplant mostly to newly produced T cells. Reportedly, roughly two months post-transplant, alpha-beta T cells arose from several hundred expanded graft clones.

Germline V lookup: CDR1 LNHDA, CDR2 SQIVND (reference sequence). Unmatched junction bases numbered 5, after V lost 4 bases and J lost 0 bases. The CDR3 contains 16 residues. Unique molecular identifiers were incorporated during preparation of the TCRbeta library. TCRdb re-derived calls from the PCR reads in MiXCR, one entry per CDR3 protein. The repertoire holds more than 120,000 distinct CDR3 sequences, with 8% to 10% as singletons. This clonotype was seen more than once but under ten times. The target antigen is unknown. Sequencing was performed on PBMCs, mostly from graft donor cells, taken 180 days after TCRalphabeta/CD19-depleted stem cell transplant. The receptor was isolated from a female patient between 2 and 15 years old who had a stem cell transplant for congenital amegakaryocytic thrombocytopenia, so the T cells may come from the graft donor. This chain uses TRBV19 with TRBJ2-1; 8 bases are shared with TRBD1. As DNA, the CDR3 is TGTGCCAGTAGTACTACAGGGGGGAACTCCTACAATGAGCAGTTCTTC. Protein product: CASSTTGGNSYNEQFF. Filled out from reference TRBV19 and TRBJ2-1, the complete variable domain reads DGGITQSPKYLFRKEGQNVTLSCEQNLNHDAMYWYRQDPGQGLRLIYYSQIVNDFQKGDIAEGYSVSREKKESFPLTVTSAQKNPTAFYLCASSTTGGNSYNEQFFGPGTRLTVL.